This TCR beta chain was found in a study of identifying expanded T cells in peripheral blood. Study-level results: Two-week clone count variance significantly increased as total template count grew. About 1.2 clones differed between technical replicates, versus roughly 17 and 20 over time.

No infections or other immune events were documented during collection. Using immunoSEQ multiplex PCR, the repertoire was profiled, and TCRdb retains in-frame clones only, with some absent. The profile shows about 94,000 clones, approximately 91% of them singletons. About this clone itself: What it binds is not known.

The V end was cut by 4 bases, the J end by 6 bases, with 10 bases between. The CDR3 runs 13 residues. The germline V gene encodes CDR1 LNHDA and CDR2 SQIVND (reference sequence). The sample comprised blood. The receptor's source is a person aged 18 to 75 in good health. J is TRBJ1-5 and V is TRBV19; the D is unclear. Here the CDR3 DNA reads TGTGCCAGTAGTAACGGACGAGGTCAGCCCCAGCATTTT. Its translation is CASSNGRGQPQHF.